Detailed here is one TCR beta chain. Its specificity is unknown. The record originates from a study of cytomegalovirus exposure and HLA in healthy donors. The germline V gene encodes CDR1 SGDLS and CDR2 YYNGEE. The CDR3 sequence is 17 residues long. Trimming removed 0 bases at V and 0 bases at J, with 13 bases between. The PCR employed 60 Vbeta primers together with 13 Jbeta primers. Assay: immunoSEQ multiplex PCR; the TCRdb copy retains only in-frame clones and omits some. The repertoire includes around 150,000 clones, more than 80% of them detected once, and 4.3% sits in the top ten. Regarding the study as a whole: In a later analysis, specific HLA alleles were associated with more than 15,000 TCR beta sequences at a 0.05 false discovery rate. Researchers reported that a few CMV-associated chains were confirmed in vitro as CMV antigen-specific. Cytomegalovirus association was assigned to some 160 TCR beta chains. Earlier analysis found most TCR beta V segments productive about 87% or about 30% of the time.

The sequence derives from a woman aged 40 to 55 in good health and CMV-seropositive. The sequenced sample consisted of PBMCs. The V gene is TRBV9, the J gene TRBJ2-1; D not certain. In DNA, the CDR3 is TGTGCCAGCAGCGTAGGTAGCTCGCCGAGCTCCTACAATGAGCAGTTCTTC. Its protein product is CASSVGSSPSSYNEQFF.